This entry lists 30 T cell receptor beta chains sequenced from one sample in a study of regulatory T cells in long-lasting Graves disease. Construction of TCR beta libraries relied on iRepertoire HTBI primers and on Arm-PCR targeting CDR3 regions. Each CDR3 protein is one row after TCRdb ran MiXCR on the multiplex PCR reads. The sample lists about 330,000 distinct CDR3 sequences, 15% to 20% occurring once. Time point indicated: newly diagnosed GD, antithyroid drugs for less than 3 months. The TCR library was made from RNA extracted from PBMCs. These data were also filed under a second study, of T cells in Graves' hyperthyroidism and ophthalmopathy.

Sample: peripheral blood mononuclear cells (PBMCs), taken at new diagnosis, from a patient treated with antithyroid drugs. The receptors derive from a woman aged 18-29 years with Graves disease.

Concerning this clonotype: This may stem from a read error, because a much larger clone lies one nucleotide away. The chain carries TRBV20-1 and TRBJ1-2, with TRBD1 identical over 8 bases. The CDR3 runs to 18 residues. The germline gives CDR1 DFQATT, CDR2 SNEGSKA (reference sequence). The V segment lost 5 bases and the J segment 1 base; nucleotides outside the gene matches: 18. CDR3 sequence: CSAYRQGNERKDNYGYTF. CDR3 bases: TGCAGTGCTTATCGACAGGGGAACGAGCGTAAGGATAACTATGGCTACACCTTC.

The sample holds many counts of this clonotype. The rearrangement links TRBV12-3 or TRBV12-4 to TRBJ1-1; 10 bases fit TRBD1. V shed 6 bases, J shed 5 bases, and the junction held 3 bases outside the gene matches. The CDR3 spans 13 residues. In DNA form, the CDR3 reads TGTGCCAGCAGAGACAGGGGGCGTACTGAAGCTTTCTTT. This sequence encodes CASRDRGRTEAFF.

This clonotype was counted many times. The chain uses TRBV9 and TRBJ2-3; D is undetermined. The CDR3 totals 17 residues. In germline, CDR1 is SGDLS, CDR2 YYNGEE. Trimming stripped 0 bases from V and 0 bases from J, with 14 bases between. DNA of the CDR3: TGTGCCAGCAGCGTAGTGAGTCGGCCGATAAGCACAGATACGCAGTATTTT. It encodes CASSVVSRPISTDTQYF.

This clonotype was detected ten times or more. This chain uses TRBV7-2 with TRBJ2-7; D uncertain. Trimming took off 1 base at V and 5 bases at J, with 18 bases between the two ends. CDR1 is SGHTA and CDR2 is FQGNSA in the germline V gene. The CDR3 consists of 16 residues. The CDR3 DNA is TGTGCCAGCAGCTTAGGACGGCGTTTTTATGTCCACGAGCAGTACTTC. Translated, it gives CASSLGRRFYVHEQYF.

This clonotype occurred a few times. V is TRBV15 and J is TRBJ2-7; D remains ambiguous. This CDR3 spans 13 amino acids. Per the germline V gene, CDR1 is LNHNV and CDR2 is YYDKDF (reference sequence). V was cut by 0 bases and J by 3 bases, with 6 bases left in between. CDR3 bases: TGTGCCACCAGCAGAGATCTCTACTACGAGCAGTACTTC. This translates into CATSRDLYYEQYF.

Many counts were recorded for this clonotype. The J gene is TRBJ1-3, the V gene TRBV30, with D perhaps TRBD1 (5 bases). CDR1 GTSNPN and CDR2 SVGIG come from the germline V gene (reference sequence). The CDR3 sequence is 14 residues long. The V and J ends lost 5 bases and 0 bases respectively, with 11 bases between them. The CDR3, as DNA: TGTGCCTGGGACAGTTCCTTCTCTGGAAACACCATATATTTT. This translates into CAWDSSFSGNTIYF.

On this clonotype: This could be a read error, since a much larger clone is one nucleotide away. This chain uses TRBV11-2 with TRBJ2-3, with 12 bases aligning to TRBD1. CDR1 is SGHAT and CDR2 is FQNNGV in the germline V gene. This CDR3 is built from 17 residues. CDR3 in amino acids: CASSLAIRGQGAGEQSF. CDR3 in DNA: TGTGCCAGCAGCTTAGCGATCCGGGGACAGGGGGCTGGTGAGCAGTCCTTC.

Ten or more counts support this clonotype. The CDR3: CASSLESSENTEAFF. DNA for the CDR3: TGCGCCAGCAGCTTGGAATCTAGTGAGAACACTGAAGCTTTCTTT. J is TRBJ1-1 and V is TRBV5-1; D remains unclear. Germline V gene data show CDR1 as SGHRS and CDR2 as YFSETQ. The length of the CDR3 is 15 residues. V was shortened by 0 bases and J by 1 base, with 10 bases between the two germline ends.

This clonotype was counted many times. The rearrangement joins TRBV5-1 to TRBJ1-2; 7 positions agree with TRBD1. Germline-derived CDR1 and CDR2 are SGHRS and YFSETQ. J lost 8 bases, V lost 0 bases, and 10 bases had no gene match. This CDR3 contains 15 residues. In DNA form, the CDR3 reads TGCGCCAGCAGCTTGGAGGCAGACAGGGCGGAGGGCTACACCTTC. Translation: CASSLEADRAEGYTF.

The J gene is TRBJ1-2, the V gene TRBV2; 9 bases align to TRBD1. Germline V CDR1 and CDR2: SNHLY, FYNNEI. This CDR3 contains 15 residues. Unmatched junction bases numbered 7, after V lost 6 bases and J lost 2 bases. The CDR3 protein is CASRLRTGENYGYTF. CDR3 bases: TGTGCCAGCAGGCTGCGGACAGGGGAAAACTATGGCTACACCTTC.

This clonotype was recorded at least ten times. This chain connects TRBV2 to TRBJ2-2, with D uncertain. The CDR3 consists of 11 residues. Germline loops: CDR1 SNHLY, CDR2 FYNNEI. V lost 4 bases and J lost 7, with 4 bases in between. CDR3 sequence: CASSAVGELFF. CDR3 DNA sequence: TGTGCCAGCAGTGCTGTCGGGGAGCTGTTTTTT.

The sample holds a few counts of this clonotype. The chain is built from TRBV10-1 and TRBJ2-1; 10 nucleotides agree with TRBD2. The CDR3 contains 15 residues. Losses at the gene ends were 3 bases for V and 7 bases for J; bases not matched to a gene: 6. CDR1 is WNHNN, CDR2 SYGVQD, per germline (reference sequence). DNA of the CDR3: TGCGCCAGCAGTGATTCTAGCGGGAGAGGGAATGAGCAGTTCTTC. It is translated as CASSDSSGRGNEQFF.

This clonotype was detected a few times. The gene calls are TRBV4-2 and TRBJ2-3; 7 bases align to TRBD2. V shed 8 bases and J 6 bases; nucleotides not matched to a gene: 11. This CDR3 has 14 amino acids. Germline values: CDR1 LGHNA, CDR2 YNFKEQ. CDR3 in DNA: TGTGCCAGCGGGTGGGAGGGCCGAGGGGATACGCAGTATTTT. This encodes CASGWEGRGDTQYF.

This chain joins TRBV2 and TRBJ2-7, with TRBD2 matching 8 bases. The trim removed 10 bases at V and 3 bases at J, leaving 8 bases unmatched. Germline CDR1 and CDR2: SNHLY and FYNNEI. The CDR3 is made up of 13 amino acids. The CDR3 region is CATKGAGVYEQYF. The CDR3 DNA sequence: TGTGCCACCAAGGGAGCGGGAGTCTACGAGCAGTACTTC.

This clonotype has just a few counts. A read error may produce the germline difference seen at one junction end. This chain joins TRBV7-9 and TRBJ2-3; TRBD1 is a possible D gene (5 bases). Germline V gene lookup returns CDR1 SEHNR and CDR2 FQNEAQ (reference sequence). The CDR3 totals 15 residues. This CDR3 is CASSPLEGVTGTQYF. The CDR3 DNA reads TGTGCCAGCAGCCCGTTAGAAGGGGTCACAGGTACGCAGTATTTT.

The chain is built from TRBV7-9 and TRBJ2-2; 9 bases are a match to TRBD1. With V trimmed by 7 bases and J by 7 bases, 19 bases remained unmatched. Germline CDR1 reads SEHNR; CDR2 reads FQNEAQ (reference sequence). This CDR3 spans 18 amino acids. The CDR3 is CASIPPSRGQGAIGELFF. In nucleotides, the CDR3 is TGTGCCAGCATCCCACCCTCCCGGGGACAGGGAGCGATCGGGGAGCTGTTTTTT.

In regard to this clonotype: This clone may be a read error of a much larger clone one base away. The chain is built from TRBV5-1 and TRBJ1-1, with 8 bases lining up with TRBD1. Per germline, CDR1 SGHRS and CDR2 YFSETQ. This CDR3 spans 16 amino acids. V shed 0 bases, J shed 6 bases, and the junction held 10 bases outside the gene matches. CDR3 nucleotide sequence: TGCGCCAGCAGCTTGGGACAGGGGATTGGGGGCGCTGAAGCTTTCTTT. This encodes CASSLGQGIGGAEAFF.

The chain links TRBV9 to TRBJ2-7; no reliable D call. Germline lookup yields CDR1 SGDLS and CDR2 YYNGEE. This CDR3 contains 13 residues. Trimming left V 0 bases short and J 8 bases short, with 12 bases between. CDR3 in DNA: TGTGCCAGCAGCGTAGATGGCACCCTTAAGCAGTACTTC. Its protein product is CASSVDGTLKQYF.

In its sample, this clonotype was seen many times. The rearrangement links TRBV11-3 to TRBJ1-1; TRBD1 might be the D (5 bases). Germline V gives CDR1 SGHNT, CDR2 YENEEA. V lost 5 bases and J lost 7, with 11 bases in between. CDR3 length: 12 amino acids. The CDR3 DNA is TGTGCCAGCAGCCGGGGGTCTAGTGAAGCTTTCTTT. Translating it yields CASSRGSSEAFF.

In its sample, this clonotype was seen many times. J is TRBJ2-3 and V is TRBV29-1; 9 nucleotides match TRBD2. With 3 bases clipped from V and 3 bases from J, the junction kept 7 bases outside the gene matches. Germline CDR1 and CDR2: SQVTM and ANQGSEA. This CDR3 is 15 amino acids long. The CDR3 here is CSVDLWRGGTDTQYF. CDR3 DNA sequence: TGCAGCGTTGATCTCTGGCGGGGGGGTACAGATACGCAGTATTTT.

The chain links TRBV7-9 to TRBJ2-6; D may correspond to TRBD1 or TRBD2 (6 bases each). The germline V and J ends were trimmed by 6 bases and 0 bases, with 21 bases remaining between them. The germline V gene encodes CDR1 SEHNR and CDR2 FQNEAQ (reference sequence). The CDR3 runs 19 residues. The CDR3 coding sequence is TGTGCCAGCAGACCCAGGGGCCCCCGGGGGCTCTCTGGGGCCAACGTCCTGACTTTC. As protein: CASRPRGPRGLSGANVLTF.

This clonotype was seen a handful of times. This chain's CDR3 is CAISWGQGNTEAFF. CDR3 coding DNA: TGTGCCATCAGTTGGGGGCAGGGGAACACTGAAGCTTTCTTT. The chain uses TRBV10-3 and TRBJ1-1; a possible D gene is TRBD1 (6 bases). The V gene's germline CDR1 is ENHRY and CDR2 SYGVKD. The CDR3 is 14 residues long. V lost 5 bases to trimming and J lost 1 base, with 11 bases between them.

This clonotype was counted ten times or more. The V and J genes are TRBV3-1 and TRBJ1-5; D is possibly TRBD1 (5 bases). The germline V and J ends were trimmed by 3 bases and 5 bases, with 11 bases remaining between them. Per germline, CDR1 LGHDT and CDR2 YNNKEL (reference sequence). CDR3 length: 14 residues. The CDR3 sequence is CASSQGEEYQPQHF. CDR3 in DNA: TGTGCCAGCAGCCAGGGGGAGGAGTATCAGCCCCAGCATTTT.

In this sample, this clonotype turned up many times. The V and J genes are TRBV7-9 and TRBJ2-7; 13 nucleotides match TRBD2. The CDR3 is made up of 16 amino acids. With 2 bases clipped from V and 9 bases from J, the junction kept 10 bases outside the gene matches. The germline V gene has CDR1 SEHNR and CDR2 FQNEAQ (reference sequence). The CDR3 is CASSLTGLAGVSGQYF. The CDR3 DNA reads as TGTGCCAGCAGCTTAACCGGACTAGCGGGAGTCTCCGGGCAGTACTTC.

The rearrangement links TRBV10-2 to TRBJ2-1, with 9 bases aligning to TRBD1. The V gene end was trimmed by 7 bases and the J gene end by 4 bases; junction bases not matched to a gene: 5. Per germline, CDR1 WSHSY and CDR2 SAAADI. The CDR3 runs 14 residues. The CDR3 nucleotides read TGCGCCAGCACGGCGGGACAGGGTTACAATGAGCAGTTCTTC. Translating it yields CASTAGQGYNEQFF.

The table lists this clonotype with a few counts. It may be a read error: a sequence one base away is much more abundant. The chain uses TRBV28 and TRBJ2-7; TRBD2 might be the D (6 bases). CDR3 length: 14 amino acids. Germline loops: CDR1 MDHEN, CDR2 SYDVKM. Between the trimmed V and J ends, which lost 8 bases and 2 bases, there was a span of 16 bases. The CDR3 nucleotides are TGTGCCAGCGGGGAGGTTCAGGCTGCCTACGAGCAGTACTTC. Amino acids: CASGEVQAAYEQYF.

This clonotype was seen repeatedly, ten times or more. The gene calls are TRBV2 and TRBJ1-1, with 9 positions matching TRBD1. Per the germline V gene, CDR1 is SNHLY and CDR2 is FYNNEI. The CDR3 contains 13 residues. Unmatched junction bases numbered 6, after V lost 8 bases and J lost 5 bases. CDR3 protein: CASSRTGETEAFF. CDR3 nucleotide sequence: TGTGCCAGCTCACGGACAGGGGAGACTGAAGCTTTCTTT.

There are many counts of this clonotype. This CDR3 reads CSAKGGGRAAYEQYF. The CDR3 DNA is TGCAGTGCTAAGGGGGGCGGGAGGGCCGCCTACGAGCAGTACTTC. The rearrangement joins TRBV20-1 to TRBJ2-7, with 9 bases aligning to TRBD2. Germline CDR1 DFQATT, CDR2 SNEGSKA (reference sequence). This CDR3 is built from 15 residues. Trimming at V came to 4 bases and at J to 2 bases, leaving 9 bases not matched to a gene.

This clonotype was detected many times. The rearrangement joins TRBV11-2 to TRBJ2-7, with a weak D call TRBD1 (5 bases). Germline V gene sequence: CDR1 SGHAT, CDR2 FQNNGV. The CDR3 totals 11 residues. The V and J ends lost 3 bases and 5 bases respectively, with 5 bases between them. The CDR3 region is CASSFRDEQYF. In DNA, the CDR3 is TGTGCCAGCAGCTTCAGGGACGAGCAGTACTTC.

This sequence joins TRBV3-1 and TRBJ2-1; TRBD1 matches at 9 bases. The germline CDR1 and CDR2 sequences are LGHDT and YNNKEL (reference sequence). The CDR3 runs to 18 residues. Trimming took 1 base from V and 4 from J; bases not matched to a gene: 11. The CDR3 spells CASSQAETGTGPYNEQFF. In nucleotides, the CDR3 is TGTGCCAGCAGCCAAGCGGAAACCGGGACAGGGCCGTACAATGAGCAGTTCTTC.